The 7 T cell receptor beta chains listed next were all sequenced from one sample in a study of CD8+ T cells in alopecia areata. Markers including CD4, CD8alpha, NKG2D and NKG2ACE guided sorting of pooled cutaneous lymph node cells. Extraction and reverse transcription of RNA yielded cDNA as the sequencing template. Only in-frame clones appear in the TCRdb table, and some are missing; sequencing was by immunoSEQ multiplex PCR. The sample has approximately 280,000 clones, none seen only once; the top ten hold around 1.2%. Sequenced: CD4+ T cells sorted from a lymph node. These receptors were collected from a C3H/HeJ mouse with alopecia areata. As its MHC haplotype, the strain has H2-k.

This clone has just a few counts. Germline and genes here are mouse. The read comes to an end 4 residues before the CDR3 does, leaving the germline J gene to fill in the end. The chain has TRBV1 and TRBJ2-2, with TRBD2 identical over 8 bases. The J segment lost 4 bases and the V segment lost 3 bases, leaving 4 bases of the junction unmatched. The CDR3 has 15 residues. Germline values: CDR1 NSQYPW, CDR2 LRSPGD (reference sequence). The CDR3 loop is CTCSAGGQGTGQLYF. The CDR3 DNA, read in part, is TGCACCTGCAGTGCGGGGGGGCAGGGCACCGGG.

This clone turned up a few times. Gene names follow the mouse nomenclature. The CDR3 end is not reached by the read, which stops 4 residues before it; the germline J gene fills it in. The genes are TRBV19 and TRBJ2-1; the match to TRBD2 covers 13 bases. The CDR3 runs to 16 residues. The germline V gene encodes CDR1 FNHDT and CDR2 SITEND (reference sequence). The J segment lost 0 bases and the V segment lost 4 bases, leaving 1 base of the junction unmatched. The covered CDR3 bases are TGTGCCAGCAGTTGGACTGGGGGGGCTAACTATGCT. Its translation is CASSWTGGANYA. The whole CDR3 sequence is CASSWTGGANYAEQFF.

Ten or more counts support this clone. The gene names given are mouse names. The DNA ends 4 residues before the CDR3 does, and the rest of the CDR3 is filled in from the germline J gene. V gene TRBV14 combines with J gene TRBJ1-2; TRBD1 might be the D (6 bases). V gave up 2 bases and J gave up 3 bases, with 14 bases separating them. This CDR3 region has 15 residues. Germline-derived CDR1 and CDR2 are SGHDT and FRDEAV. The DNA read from the CDR3 is TGTGCCAGCAGTTTGGGGGGGCGAAGAGACTCC. It is translated as CASSLGGRRDS. The full CDR3 protein is CASSLGGRRDSDYTF.

This clone turned up a few times. Germline and genes here are mouse. The missing CDR3 end, 4 residues past where the read stops, is filled in from the germline J gene. V is TRBV1 and J is TRBJ2-1, with D uncertain. The V gene lost 0 bases and the J gene lost 1 base, with 4 bases spanning the gap. Germline lookup yields CDR1 NSQYPW and CDR2 LRSPGD (reference sequence). The CDR3 runs to 14 residues. CDR3 DNA, as far as it was read: TGCACCTGCAGTGCAGATCTGAACTATGCT. Residues: CTCSADLNYA. The complete CDR3 sequence is CTCSADLNYAEQFF.

This clone was observed a handful of times. Gene names follow the mouse nomenclature. The read stops 4 residues short of the end of the CDR3; the missing end is completed from the germline J gene. The chain links TRBV13-1 to TRBJ1-1; D might be TRBD1 (6 bases). The CDR3 runs 12 residues. The V gene's germline CDR1 is NSHNY and CDR2 SYGAGN. The part of the CDR3 DNA that was read is TGTGCCAGCAGTGATCTACAGGGA. Protein: CASSDLQG. The CDR3 reads in full as CASSDLQGEVFF.

Regarding this clone: Gene names denote mouse genes. The read gets to within 4 residues of the CDR3 end, and the germline J gene fills in the rest. The chain joins TRBV17 to TRBJ2-2, with D unclear. This CDR3 region has 13 residues. Germline CDR1 MNHDT, CDR2 YYDKIL. The CDR3 loop reads CAMRSVNTGQLYF. The part of the CDR3 DNA that was read is TGTGCGATGAGGTCAGTAAACACCGGG.

Ten or more counts support this clone. Gene names are mouse gene names. The read falls 4 residues short of the CDR3 end, and the missing part is taken from the germline J gene. This chain uses TRBV19 with TRBJ2-1, with TRBD1 matching 7 bases. CDR1 is FNHDT, CDR2 SITEND, per germline (reference sequence). Trimming removed 6 bases from V and 1 base from J; junction bases left unmatched: 4. The CDR3 covers 14 residues. CDR3: CASTETGNYAEQFF. The covered CDR3 bases are TGTGCCAGCACCGAGACAGGGAACTATGCT. The complete variable domain, with remaining parts taken from reference TRBV19 and TRBJ2-1, reads GGIITQTPKFLIGQEGQKLTLKCQQNFNHDTMYWYRQDSGKGLRLIYYSITENDLQKGDLSEGYDASREKKSSFSLTVTSAQKNEMAVFLCASTETGNYAEQFFGPGTRLTVL.